A selection of T cell receptor beta chains follows, all from one sample in a study of siplizumab effects on memory and regulatory T cells. Generated by immunoSEQ multiplex PCR, the TCRdb table keeps only in-frame clones and is missing some. The sample shows over 100,000 clones, about 93% of them seen only once. The specimen was Tregs sorted from blood. All receptors come from a human donor in good health. CDR3s include the opening cysteine and the closing phenylalanine or tryptophan.

j_call,v_call,cdr3_aa
TRBJ2-1,TRBV6-5,CASRDSGRRGEQFF
TRBJ1-1,TRBV5-6,CASSLPGLGGNTEAFF
TRBJ1-2,TRBV27,CASSSPGQGLVGYTF
TRBJ1-2,TRBV30,CAWTPPGQIYGYTF
TRBJ2-1,TRBV5-6,CASSSTGTVSYNEQFF
TRBJ2-5,TRBV5-5,CASSVGETQYF
TRBJ2-5,TRBV6-1,CASSGRRGGVQETQYF
TRBJ1-1,TRBV5-4,CASSPRQAGGTEAFF
TRBJ2-5,TRBV9,CASSVVGQPGGTQYF
TRBJ1-1,TRBV2,CASSAGRVHTEAFF
TRBJ2-4,TRBV19,CASSNRPGDIQYF
TRBJ2-7,TRBV13,CASSLGGRGRVDEQYF
TRBJ2-5,TRBV20-1,CSASPRETQYF
TRBJ1-2,TRBV27,CASSLSQGSGYTF
TRBJ1-2,TRBV6-6,CASRQSYGYTF
TRBJ2-7,TRBV6-5,CASSLRRTGLGEQYF
TRBJ1-5,TRBV7-2,CASSPARGPQHF